The 16 T cell receptor beta chains below come from one sample, sequenced in a study of OX40 agonist ivuxolimab in advanced cancers. This table comes from immunoSEQ multiplex PCR, and its TCRdb copy is limited to in-frame clones, with some not included. The table records 40,000 to 65,000 clones, roughly 84% of them present only once. The sample here was CD4+ or CD8+ T cells sorted from blood, taken in a trial of the OX40 agonist ivuxolimab. These receptors all come from an adult with an advanced solid tumor such as melanoma, head and neck, liver or kidney cancer.

This clone was recorded at least ten times. The rearrangement joins TRBV2 to TRBJ1-1; D is ambiguous. CDR1 is SNHLY, CDR2 FYNNEI, per germline. The V end was cut by 1 base, the J end by 7 bases, with 7 bases between. CDR3 length equals 12 residues. The DNA for the CDR3 is TGTGCCAGCAGTGAAGAGTTGAATGAAGCTTTCTTT. Its protein product is CASSEELNEAFF.

This chain uses TRBV19 with TRBJ2-5; a weak D match, TRBD2 (7 bases). Deletions cut 5 bases from V and 1 base from J, with 23 bases between. The CDR3 extends over 18 amino acids. Germline CDR1 is LNHDA and CDR2 is SQIVND (reference sequence). In DNA, the CDR3 is TGTGCCAGTAGTTACCGGGACCCTCAGAGGGGGGGCCAAGAGACCCAGTACTTC. It specifies CASSYRDPQRGGQETQYF.

Of note for this clone: Other nucleotide sequences from this sample produce the same CDR3. This chain links TRBV5-1 with TRBJ2-5, with D hard to call. CDR1 is SGHRS and CDR2 is YFSETQ in the germline V gene. The CDR3 length is 12 residues. Trimming took 1 base from V and 5 from J, leaving 6 bases between them. The CDR3 DNA reads as TGCGCCAGCAGCTTGTCTGGGGAGACCCAGTACTTC. The encoded protein is CASSLSGETQYF.

The J gene is TRBJ1-5, the V gene TRBV28; D may be TRBD1 (5 bases). Germline V gene sequence: CDR1 MDHEN, CDR2 SYDVKM. V gave up 10 bases and J gave up 0 bases, with 19 bases separating them. The CDR3 sequence is 16 residues long. CDR3 sequence (DNA): TGTGCCATCTCCGCCTCAGGGCCGGGTAGCAATCAGCCCCAGCATTTT. Translating gives CAISASGPGSNQPQHF.

In its sample, this clone was seen once. The chain joins TRBV6-5 to TRBJ2-2, with D unresolved. The CDR3 is made up of 11 amino acids. Per germline, CDR1 MNHEY and CDR2 SVGAGI. The germline V and J ends were trimmed by 8 bases and 2 bases, with 3 bases remaining between them. CDR3 residues: CASRNTGELFF. DNA for the CDR3: TGTGCCAGCCGTAACACCGGGGAGCTGTTTTTT.

DNA of the CDR3: TGTGCCAGCAGCCCGGGCCAAGGGATAGAGACCCAGTACTTC. Encoded protein: CASSPGQGIETQYF. This chain connects TRBV2 to TRBJ2-5; no firm D call. Between the trimmed V and J ends, which lost 6 bases and 4 bases, there was a span of 15 bases. The CDR3 sequence is 14 residues long. In germline, CDR1 is SNHLY, CDR2 FYNNEI. Drawing the rest from reference TRBV2 and TRBJ2-5, the complete variable domain is EPEVTQTPSHQVTQMGQEVILRCVPISNHLYFYWYRQILGQKVEFLVSFYNNEISEKSEIFDDQFSVERPDGSNFTLKIRSTKLEDSAMYFCASSPGQGIETQYFGPGTRLLVL.

This chain connects TRBV14 to TRBJ1-4, with a tentative D call TRBD1 (6 bases). Germline values: CDR1 SGHDN, CDR2 FVKESK. V lost 1 base and J lost 6, with 12 bases in between. The CDR3 loop spans 15 amino acids. The chain's CDR3 is CASSQAWAGDEKLFF. CDR3 nucleotide sequence: TGTGCCAGCAGCCAAGCGTGGGCAGGGGATGAAAAACTGTTTTTT.

The chain links TRBV29-1 to TRBJ2-7; perhaps TRBD2 as D (6 bases). V shed 4 bases and J shed 0 bases, with 13 bases lying between them. The CDR3 is made up of 14 amino acids. Per the germline V gene, CDR1 is SQVTM and CDR2 is ANQGSEA. In DNA, the CDR3 is TGCAGCGTTGGGGACTCCTTTGCCTCCTACGAGCAGTACTTC. Its translation is CSVGDSFASYEQYF.

The CDR3, as DNA: TGTGCCAGCAAAACTCAGGGTTGGGCCGGGGAGCTGTTTTTT. As protein: CASKTQGWAGELFF. This chain uses TRBV27 with TRBJ2-2; possibly TRBD1 for D (5 bases). The germline V gene has CDR1 MNHEY and CDR2 SMNVEV (reference sequence). V lost 7 bases to trimming and J lost 6 bases, with 15 bases between them. This CDR3 region has 14 residues.

The V and J genes are TRBV10-3 and TRBJ2-5; 7 bases align to TRBD1. Germline CDR1 ENHRY, CDR2 SYGVKD. This CDR3 is built from 14 residues. The ends lost 10 bases at V and 4 bases at J; junction bases unmatched: 12. The CDR3: CATGQDRAGETQYF. In DNA form, the CDR3 reads TGTGCCACGGGACAAGACAGGGCAGGAGAGACCCAGTACTTC.

The chain carries TRBV10-3 and TRBJ2-3; no clear D gene. The CDR3 consists of 13 residues. Trimming took off 3 bases at V and 4 bases at J, with 8 bases between the two ends. Per the germline V gene, CDR1 is ENHRY and CDR2 is SYGVKD. DNA for the CDR3: TGTGCCATCAGTGACGGCAGCCCAGATACGCAGTATTTT. Protein sequence: CAISDGSPDTQYF.

The V call is TRBV5-1, the J call TRBJ2-2, with D tentatively TRBD2 (7 bases). The germline V and J ends were trimmed by 0 bases and 7 bases, with 13 bases remaining between them. The CDR3 length is 15 residues. In germline, CDR1 is SGHRS, CDR2 YFSETQ. As DNA, the CDR3 is TGCGCCAGCAGCTTGGCGGGCGGGGGCAACGGGGAGCTGTTTTTT. Its translation: CASSLAGGGNGELFF. Based on the CDR3 plus reference TRBV5-1 and TRBJ2-2, the full variable domain is KAGVTQTPRYLIKTRGQQVTLSCSPISGHRSVSWYQQTPGQGLQFLFEYFSETQRNKGNFPGRFSGRQFSNSRSEMNVSTLELGDSALYLCASSLAGGGNGELFFGEGSRLTVL.

This chain uses TRBV18 with TRBJ1-1; 8 bases match TRBD1. J was trimmed by 5 bases and V by 4 bases; bases with no gene match: 18. There are 18 residues in the CDR3. The V gene's germline CDR1 is KGHSH and CDR2 LQKENI. The CDR3 nucleotides read TGTGCCAGCTCACTTGTAGGGCCAGGGGGCCAACTCGTGACTGAAGCTTTCTTT. It is translated as CASSLVGPGGQLVTEAFF.

The CDR3 nucleotides are TGTGCCAGCAGCTTAGGATTTCAAGAGACCCAGTACTTC. Translation: CASSLGFQETQYF. The rearrangement uses TRBV7-2 and TRBJ2-5; D is ambiguous. Germline loops: CDR1 SGHTA, CDR2 FQGNSA. The CDR3 is made up of 13 amino acids. V dropped 1 base and J dropped 2 bases, with 5 bases sitting between them.

The chain carries TRBV7-2 and TRBJ2-5; D possibly corresponds to TRBD2 (5 bases). This CDR3 is 15 amino acids long. From germline, CDR1 is SGHTA and CDR2 FQGNSA. Trimming removed 0 bases at V and 1 base at J, with 9 bases between. The CDR3 region is CASSLALSVQETQYF. In DNA, the CDR3 is TGTGCCAGCAGCTTAGCCCTTAGCGTCCAAGAGACCCAGTACTTC.

This clone was observed once. This chain joins TRBV19 and TRBJ2-3; 10 nucleotides match TRBD2. Germline V gene data show CDR1 as LNHDA and CDR2 as SQIVND (reference sequence). V was clipped by 4 bases and J by 3 bases; unmatched bases: 1. The CDR3 contains 14 residues. The CDR3 coding sequence is TGTGCCAGTAGTACTAGCGGGAGTACAGATACGCAGTATTTT. This sequence encodes CASSTSGSTDTQYF.